This TCR beta chain was observed in a study of shared clonotypes between healthy human individuals. Study details: The donor pool was made up of a couple of women and a few men aged 18 to 49.

TCRdb's table, derived via immunoSEQ multiplex PCR, lists solely in-frame clones and lacks some. The sample holds about 2.5 million clones; less than 95% are singletons and the top ten take about 0.41%. Trimming removed 0 bases from V and 5 bases from J; junction bases left unmatched: 7. The CDR3 loop spans 16 amino acids. Germline V lookup: CDR1 KGHSH, CDR2 LQKENI. This chain connects TRBV18 to TRBJ2-1, with 7 bases that match TRBD2. Material for sequencing was naive CD4+ T cells from PBMCs. Subset indicated: CD45RA+ positively selected. The receptor was isolated from a man between 18 and 35 years old in good health. Some clones in this sample may be carry-over from other donors' samples. CDR3 in amino acids: CASSPPLASGDNEQFF. As DNA, the CDR3 is TGTGCCAGCTCACCACCGTTAGCTAGCGGTGACAATGAGCAGTTCTTC.